A selection of T cell receptor beta chains follows, all from one sample in a study of OX40 agonist ivuxolimab in advanced cancers. Using immunoSEQ multiplex PCR, the repertoire was profiled, and TCRdb retains in-frame clones only, with some absent. Of 72,000 or so clones listed, around 90% are singletons. Material: CD4+ or CD8+ T cells sorted from blood, obtained in a trial of the OX40 agonist ivuxolimab. Every receptor here comes from an adult with an advanced solid tumor such as melanoma, head and neck, liver or kidney cancer. Both conserved end residues are part of each CDR3. A D gene is named only where the DNA matches it firmly. A row's size may be missing; if present it is once, few, many or a size class.

clone size: -
D gene: -
V gene: TRBV11-2
J gene: TRBJ1-2
CDR3 DNA: TGTGCCAGCAGCAACGGCAGGGAAGTGGGCTACACCTTC
CDR3 protein: CASSNGREVGYTF

clone size: -
D gene: -
V gene: TRBV30
J gene: TRBJ1-1
CDR3 DNA: TGTGCCTGGAGTTCCTTCTCGGGACAGAACACTGAAGCTTTCTTT
CDR3 protein: CAWSSFSGQNTEAFF

clone size: -
D gene: TRBD2
V gene: TRBV6-6
J gene: TRBJ2-7
CDR3 DNA: TGTGCCATCTCAGGAGGGACTAAGTACGAGCAGTACTTC
CDR3 protein: CAISGGTKYEQYF

clone size: -
D gene: -
V gene: TRBV6-5
J gene: TRBJ1-1
CDR3 DNA: TGTGCCAGCAGTTACGCAGGGGCAGGATATGGTGAAGCTTTCTTT
CDR3 protein: CASSYAGAGYGEAFF

clone size: -
D gene: -
V gene: TRBV9
J gene: TRBJ1-3
CDR3 DNA: TGTGCCAGCAGCCCAGTTTCGGGAAACACCATATATTTT
CDR3 protein: CASSPVSGNTIYF

clone size: -
D gene: TRBD1
V gene: TRBV5-5
J gene: TRBJ1-5
CDR3 DNA: TGTGCCAGCAGCTCTAAACTGGGACAGGGGCATCAGCCCCAGCATTTT
CDR3 protein: CASSSKLGQGHQPQHF

clone size: -
D gene: -
V gene: TRBV5-5
J gene: TRBJ1-2
CDR3 DNA: TGTGCCAGCAGCTTGGCCGGGGAGTCCAGGGGAGGCTACACCTTC
CDR3 protein: CASSLAGESRGGYTF

clone size: -
D gene: -
V gene: TRBV13
J gene: TRBJ2-1
CDR3 DNA: TGTGCCAGCAGCTTGCGCCTGGGGGTCAATGAGCAGTTCTTC
CDR3 protein: CASSLRLGVNEQFF

clone size: -
D gene: -
V gene: TRBV28
J gene: TRBJ2-1
CDR3 DNA: TGTGCCAGCAGTTCCCTCAACAATGAGCAGTTCTTC
CDR3 protein: CASSSLNNEQFF

clone size: -
D gene: -
V gene: TRBV6-1
J gene: TRBJ2-1
CDR3 DNA: TGTGCCAGCAGTGAGACGATTAGGGAGCAGTTCTTC
CDR3 protein: CASSETIREQFF

clone size: -
D gene: -
V gene: TRBV18
J gene: TRBJ2-3
CDR3 DNA: TGTGCCAGCTCACCTAATAGCGCCACCACAGATACGCAGTATTTT
CDR3 protein: CASSPNSATTDTQYF

clone size: -
D gene: TRBD1
V gene: TRBV28
J gene: TRBJ2-1
CDR3 DNA: TGTGCCAGCAGTTTTGGCTCCAGGGGGAATGAGCAGTTCTTC
CDR3 protein: CASSFGSRGNEQFF

clone size: -
D gene: -
V gene: TRBV9
J gene: TRBJ1-2
CDR3 DNA: TGTGCCAGCAGCGCTGGGGGAACTTATGGCTACACCTTC
CDR3 protein: CASSAGGTYGYTF

clone size: few
D gene: -
V gene: TRBV4-1
J gene: TRBJ1-4
CDR3 DNA: TGCGCCAGCAGCCGGCCAGGGGAGAGTGAAAAACTGTTTTTT
CDR3 protein: CASSRPGESEKLFF

clone size: -
D gene: -
V gene: TRBV2
J gene: TRBJ2-1
CDR3 DNA: TGTGCCAGCAGTGAGATCAGTGAGCAGTTCTTC
CDR3 protein: CASSEISEQFF

clone size: -
D gene: -
V gene: TRBV5-1
J gene: TRBJ2-3
CDR3 DNA: TGCGCCAGCAGCAACCGCGAGAGGGGGGAGACAGATACGCAGTATTTT
CDR3 protein: CASSNRERGETDTQYF

clone size: -
D gene: TRBD1
V gene: TRBV6-6
J gene: TRBJ1-5
CDR3 DNA: TGTGCCAGCAGTACGGGACAGAGCAATCAGCCCCAGCATTTT
CDR3 protein: CASSTGQSNQPQHF

clone size: -
D gene: -
V gene: TRBV29-1
J gene: TRBJ2-5
CDR3 DNA: TGCAGCGTTGAGGAGCAGGTCCAAGAGACCCAGTACTTC
CDR3 protein: CSVEEQVQETQYF

clone size: -
D gene: -
V gene: TRBV7-2
J gene: TRBJ2-1
CDR3 DNA: TGTGCCAGCAGCTTGAGCAGGGACCTCGAGCAGTTCTTC
CDR3 protein: CASSLSRDLEQFF

clone size: -
D gene: -
V gene: TRBV10-1
J gene: TRBJ1-5
CDR3 DNA: TGCGCCAGCAGTGAATCGGGGACACTTGGGGTTGGCAATCAGCCCCAGCATTTT
CDR3 protein: CASSESGTLGVGNQPQHF

clone size: -
D gene: -
V gene: TRBV19
J gene: TRBJ1-5
CDR3 DNA: TGTGCCAGTAGTCTGAGGGACGGCCAGCCCCAGCATTTT
CDR3 protein: CASSLRDGQPQHF

clone size: -
D gene: -
V gene: TRBV5-1
J gene: TRBJ2-5
CDR3 DNA: TGCGCCAGCAGCTTCGCGGGCAACGGAGAGACCCAGTACTTC
CDR3 protein: CASSFAGNGETQYF

clone size: -
D gene: -
V gene: TRBV30
J gene: TRBJ1-1
CDR3 DNA: TGTGCCTGGGACACCCGACAGACTGAAGCTTTCTTT
CDR3 protein: CAWDTRQTEAFF

clone size: once
D gene: TRBD2
V gene: TRBV11-2
J gene: TRBJ2-7
CDR3 DNA: TGTGCCAGCAGCTCGGGGACTAGCGGGAGATCGCAGTACTTC
CDR3 protein: CASSSGTSGRSQYF

clone size: few
D gene: -
V gene: TRBV2
J gene: TRBJ2-3
CDR3 DNA: TGTGCCAGCAGGGGGGGCCGGGACGGGGATACGCAGTATTTT
CDR3 protein: CASRGGRDGDTQYF

clone size: -
D gene: -
V gene: TRBV19
J gene: TRBJ2-3
CDR3 DNA: TGTGCCAGTAGTAGGTTAGACGGCACAGATACGCAGTATTTT
CDR3 protein: CASSRLDGTDTQYF

clone size: -
D gene: -
V gene: TRBV19
J gene: TRBJ2-5
CDR3 DNA: TGTGCCAGTAGTATCCAGGGAGCGACCCAGTACTTC
CDR3 protein: CASSIQGATQYF

clone size: once
D gene: -
V gene: TRBV6-5
J gene: TRBJ1-1
CDR3 DNA: TGTGCCAGCAGTTATGCCGCAGGCACTGAAGCTTTCTTT
CDR3 protein: CASSYAAGTEAFF

clone size: -
D gene: -
V gene: TRBV18
J gene: TRBJ2-1
CDR3 DNA: TGTGCCAGCTCGCCGGGGACCAACAATGAGCAGTTCTTC
CDR3 protein: CASSPGTNNEQFF

clone size: -
D gene: TRBD2
V gene: TRBV5-1
J gene: TRBJ2-3
CDR3 DNA: TGCGCCAGCAGCTTGGAGACTGGAGCGGGGGATACGCAGTATTTT
CDR3 protein: CASSLETGAGDTQYF

clone size: -
D gene: -
V gene: TRBV14
J gene: TRBJ2-2
CDR3 DNA: TGTGCCAGCAGCCAAGGGACAGTGGCCGGGGAGCTGTTTTTT
CDR3 protein: CASSQGTVAGELFF

clone size: -
D gene: -
V gene: TRBV6-6
J gene: TRBJ2-6
CDR3 DNA: TGTGCCAGCACCGCGGGACAGCCCTCTGGGGCCAACGTCCTGACTTTC
CDR3 protein: CASTAGQPSGANVLTF

clone size: -
D gene: -
V gene: TRBV5-6
J gene: TRBJ2-3
CDR3 DNA: TGTGCCAGCAGCTTGCTACAGGGAGGGACAGATACGCAGTATTTT
CDR3 protein: CASSLLQGGTDTQYF

clone size: -
D gene: TRBD1
V gene: TRBV7-6
J gene: TRBJ2-5
CDR3 DNA: TGTGCCAGCAGCTTAGCGCCGCGGACAGGGGGCCTGGAGACCCAGTACTTC
CDR3 protein: CASSLAPRTGGLETQYF

clone size: -
D gene: -
V gene: TRBV15
J gene: TRBJ2-5
CDR3 DNA: TGTGCCACCAGCAGAGTTCGGCAGGGACAAGAGACCCAGTACTTC
CDR3 protein: CATSRVRQGQETQYF

clone size: once
D gene: -
V gene: TRBV19
J gene: TRBJ1-4
CDR3 DNA: TGTGCCAGTAATTTCCGTGCAACTAATGAAAAACTGTTTTTT
CDR3 protein: CASNFRATNEKLFF

clone size: -
D gene: -
V gene: TRBV6-5
J gene: TRBJ2-1
CDR3 DNA: TGTGCCAGCAGCAACCCGGCGGCGGGGTACAATGAGCAGTTCTTC
CDR3 protein: CASSNPAAGYNEQFF

clone size: -
D gene: -
V gene: TRBV6-6
J gene: TRBJ2-3
CDR3 DNA: TGTGCCAGCCGGGGAACTGGGGGCACAGATACGCAGTATTTT
CDR3 protein: CASRGTGGTDTQYF

clone size: -
D gene: -
V gene: TRBV4-1
J gene: TRBJ2-5
CDR3 DNA: TGCGCCAGCAGCCAAGAAGGAGGGGCCCGAGGGACCCAGTACTTC
CDR3 protein: CASSQEGGARGTQYF

clone size: -
D gene: -
V gene: TRBV5-1
J gene: TRBJ1-1
CDR3 DNA: TGCGCCAGCAGCTTCGACAGCTCCAACACTGAAGCTTTCTTT
CDR3 protein: CASSFDSSNTEAFF

clone size: -
D gene: -
V gene: TRBV2
J gene: TRBJ1-2
CDR3 DNA: TGTGCCAGCAGTGAGGACAGAAACTATGGCTACACCTTC
CDR3 protein: CASSEDRNYGYTF

clone size: -
D gene: -
V gene: TRBV28
J gene: TRBJ2-1
CDR3 DNA: TGTGCCAGCACCGAGCTTAGCTCCTACAATGAGCAGTTCTTC
CDR3 protein: CASTELSSYNEQFF

clone size: -
D gene: TRBD2
V gene: TRBV11-2
J gene: TRBJ2-6
CDR3 DNA: TGTGCCAGCAGCCCGCCGGGACTAGCACACTCTGGGGCCAACGTCCTGACTTTC
CDR3 protein: CASSPPGLAHSGANVLTF

clone size: -
D gene: -
V gene: TRBV9
J gene: TRBJ2-1
CDR3 DNA: TGTGCCAGCAGCCCACAAGGGCTAGGTGGCAATGAGCAGTTCTTC
CDR3 protein: CASSPQGLGGNEQFF

clone size: -
D gene: -
V gene: TRBV18
J gene: TRBJ2-5
CDR3 DNA: TGTGCCAGCTCACCAGCCCCTAACCGGGAGACCCAGTACTTC
CDR3 protein: CASSPAPNRETQYF